The 21 T cell receptor beta chains below were found in one sample sequenced in a study of T cell changes during pregnancy in multiple sclerosis. TCRdb keeps only in-frame clones here, not all; method: immunoSEQ multiplex PCR. The sample has about 46,000 clones; 85% to 95% are singletons. The specimen was CD8+ T cells from peripheral blood mononuclear cells, collected in the second trimester of pregnancy. These receptors were collected from a female donor with multiple sclerosis, enrolled in a pregnancy study.

This clone was seen once. V usage is TRBV6-5 and J usage is TRBJ1-4, with no clear D. CDR1 and CDR2 from the germline V gene are MNHEY and SVGAGI. V lost 0 bases to trimming and J lost 0 bases, with 8 bases between them. This CDR3 has 16 residues. The CDR3 nucleotides are TGTGCCAGCAGTTACTCGGCTGCGGCAACTAATGAAAAACTGTTTTTT. Translated, it gives CASSYSAAATNEKLFF.

In its sample, this clone was seen once. The chain recombines TRBV6-5 with TRBJ2-1; TRBD1 matches 8 bases. CDR3 size: 16 residues. Trimming at V came to 0 bases and at J to 6 bases, leaving 7 bases not matched to a gene. Per germline, CDR1 MNHEY and CDR2 SVGAGI. CDR3 sequence reads: CASSYSATGGGNEQFF. The CDR3 nucleotides are TGTGCCAGCAGTTACTCGGCAACAGGGGGTGGCAATGAGCAGTTCTTC.

This rearrangement joins TRBV5-1 to TRBJ1-2; 11 nucleotides match TRBD1. This CDR3 comprises 14 residues. Germline lookup yields CDR1 SGHRS and CDR2 YFSETQ. V shed 4 bases, J shed 3 bases, and the junction held 2 bases outside the gene matches. CDR3 protein: CASSTGQGDYGYTF. DNA of the CDR3: TGCGCCAGCAGCACGGGACAGGGGGACTATGGCTACACCTTC.

The genes are TRBV10-2 and TRBJ2-5; 9 nucleotides match TRBD1. V dropped 2 bases and J dropped 1; count of bases not matched to a gene: 5. Germline V gives CDR1 WSHSY, CDR2 SAAADI. The CDR3 extends over 16 amino acids. CDR3 amino acids: CASSELLGQGQETQYF. CDR3 DNA: TGCGCCAGCAGTGAGCTATTGGGACAGGGCCAAGAGACCCAGTACTTC.

This sequence joins TRBV7-9 and TRBJ1-1, with TRBD1 matching 7 bases. V shed 5 bases and J 2 bases; nucleotides not matched to a gene: 2. The CDR3 is made up of 13 amino acids. Per germline, CDR1 SEHNR and CDR2 FQNEAQ (reference sequence). The chain's CDR3 is CASSRDSNTEAFF. The CDR3 DNA sequence: TGTGCCAGCAGCCGGGACAGCAACACTGAAGCTTTCTTT. Complete variable domain (other parts from reference TRBV7-9 and TRBJ1-1): DTGVSQNPRHKITKRGQNVTFRCDPISEHNRLYWYRQTLGQGPEFLTYFQNEAQLEKSRLLSDRFSAERPKGSFSTLEIQRTEQGDSAMYLCASSRDSNTEAFFGQGTRLTVV.

Only one count was recorded for this clone. This chain connects TRBV6-6 to TRBJ2-5; D call uncertain. Germline CDR1 reads MNHNY; CDR2 reads SVGAGI (reference sequence). V shed 2 bases and J shed 1 base, with 5 bases lying between them. This CDR3 has 13 amino acids. The CDR3 coding sequence is TGTGCCAGCAGTTACCGGAGCCAAGAGACCCAGTACTTC. Protein product: CASSYRSQETQYF.

The chain combines TRBV14 with TRBJ2-7, with TRBD1 matching over 9 bases. The CDR3 sequence is 15 residues long. Germline V lookup: CDR1 SGHDN, CDR2 FVKESK. The V segment lost 3 bases and the J segment 3 bases; nucleotides outside the gene matches: 6. CDR3 sequence reads: CASSHRDRAYYEQYF. The CDR3 DNA is TGTGCCAGCAGCCACCGGGACAGGGCATACTACGAGCAGTACTTC.

The V call is TRBV11-2, the J call TRBJ2-1; TRBD2 matches 10 bases. In germline, CDR1 is SGHAT, CDR2 FQNNGV. This CDR3 has 17 amino acids. The J segment lost 0 bases and the V segment lost 5 bases, leaving 7 bases of the junction unmatched. CDR3 sequence (DNA): TGTGCCAGCAGCCTCTGGACTAGCGGAAACTCCTACAATGAGCAGTTCTTC. This encodes CASSLWTSGNSYNEQFF.

The CDR3 nucleotides read TGTGCCACCAGGTCTAGCGGGGAGGTCGAGCAGTACTTC. Translation gives CATRSSGEVEQYF. The chain links TRBV15 to TRBJ2-7; 9 bases align to TRBD2. The V segment lost 6 bases and the J segment 6 bases; nucleotides outside the gene matches: 6. In germline, CDR1 is LNHNV, CDR2 YYDKDF (reference sequence). The CDR3 extends over 13 amino acids.

This CDR3 reads CASSFGGGFEQYF. In DNA, the CDR3 is TGTGCCAGCAGTTTTGGCGGGGGCTTCGAGCAGTACTTC. The chain is built from TRBV27 and TRBJ2-7; D perhaps matches TRBD2 (7 bases). The CDR3 is 13 amino acids. Deletions cut 3 bases from V and 6 bases from J, with 12 bases between. Germline-derived CDR1 and CDR2 are MNHEY and SMNVEV (reference sequence).

This chain joins TRBV12-5 and TRBJ1-2; D unclear. V shed 4 bases and J shed 4 bases, with 10 bases lying between them. The CDR3 runs 13 residues. The germline V gene encodes CDR1 LGHNT and CDR2 FRNRAP. The CDR3 protein is CASGSSFSYGYTF. The CDR3 DNA follows: TGTGCTAGTGGTTCTAGTTTCTCCTATGGCTACACCTTC.

V and J are TRBV9 and TRBJ2-3, with a tentative D call TRBD1 (5 bases). V lost 3 bases to trimming and J lost 3 bases, with 14 bases between them. Germline assignment: CDR1 SGDLS and CDR2 YYNGEE. The CDR3 covers 15 residues. CDR3 sequence: CASSGGLGGTDTQYF. The CDR3 DNA reads as TGTGCCAGCAGCGGGGGCCTCGGTGGTACAGATACGCAGTATTTT.

The V and J genes are TRBV30 and TRBJ1-6; TRBD1 might be the D (5 bases). Germline loops: CDR1 GTSNPN, CDR2 SVGIG (reference sequence). Trimming pared 0 bases from V and 6 bases from J, leaving 12 bases between. This CDR3 has 15 residues. The CDR3 sequence is CAWSVMDIGNSPLHF. The CDR3 DNA sequence: TGTGCCTGGAGTGTGATGGACATAGGTAATTCACCCCTCCACTTT.

Relative to its sample, this clone is medium-sized (0.01 to 0.1%). This chain uses TRBV5-6 with TRBJ2-3; D call uncertain. Trimming removed 0 bases from V and 1 base from J, with 3 bases in between. The CDR3 runs 13 residues. CDR1 and CDR2 (germline): SGHDT, YYEEEE. CDR3 sequence reads: CASSLGRTDTQYF. Here the CDR3 DNA reads TGTGCCAGCAGCTTGGGGCGCACAGATACGCAGTATTTT.

This chain joins TRBV4-3 and TRBJ1-2; the D is unclear. Germline V CDR1 and CDR2: LGHNA, YSLEER. With 0 bases removed from V and 1 base from J, the gap between germline ends came to 15 bases. The CDR3 covers 17 residues. The CDR3 sequence is CASSQEKFQDFNYGYTF. DNA for the CDR3: TGCGCCAGCAGCCAAGAGAAGTTTCAGGACTTTAACTATGGCTACACCTTC.

The gene calls are TRBV13 and TRBJ2-1, with a tentative D call TRBD2 (5 bases). There are 13 residues in the CDR3. V lost 0 bases and J lost 8, with 8 bases in between. Germline CDR1 PRHDT, CDR2 FYEKMQ (reference sequence). CDR3 region: CASSLGRVDEQFF. In DNA form, the CDR3 reads TGTGCCAGCAGCTTAGGGAGGGTCGATGAGCAGTTCTTC.

The chain couples TRBV7-9 to TRBJ2-3; 10 bases agree with TRBD1. V gave up 6 bases and J gave up 3 bases; unmatched junction bases: 6. The CDR3 has 15 amino acids. Germline V gene lookup returns CDR1 SEHNR and CDR2 FQNEAQ (reference sequence). DNA of the CDR3: TGTGCCAGCAGTGAGGACAGGGGGAGGACAGATACGCAGTATTTT. It specifies CASSEDRGRTDTQYF.

The chain couples TRBV9 to TRBJ1-2, with 7 bases that match TRBD1. The V segment lost 0 bases and the J segment 5 bases; nucleotides outside the gene matches: 4. The CDR3 is 14 amino acids. The germline CDR1 and CDR2 sequences are SGDLS and YYNGEE. The CDR3 sequence is CASSVALQGYGYTF. CDR3 sequence (DNA): TGTGCCAGCAGCGTAGCCCTACAGGGGTATGGCTACACCTTC.

This clone was recorded only once. The V and J genes are TRBV7-9 and TRBJ2-7; D remains ambiguous. In germline, CDR1 is SEHNR, CDR2 FQNEAQ (reference sequence). The CDR3 covers 13 residues. Between the trimmed V and J ends, which lost 1 base and 2 bases, there was a span of 6 bases. The CDR3 sequence is CASSLDRPYEQYF. The CDR3 region has the DNA TGTGCCAGCAGCTTAGACAGACCCTACGAGCAGTACTTC.

The chain's CDR3 is CASGYGTSTDTQYF. The CDR3 region has the DNA TGTGCCAGCGGTTATGGGACTAGCACAGATACGCAGTATTTT. The V gene is TRBV4-2, the J gene TRBJ2-3, with a weak D call TRBD2 (6 bases). The CDR3 spans 14 residues. Germline V gives CDR1 LGHNA, CDR2 YNFKEQ. The V end was cut by 8 bases, the J end by 0 bases, with 12 bases between.

The genes are TRBV5-8 and TRBJ1-6; D remains ambiguous. Trimming stripped 0 bases from V and 10 bases from J, with 20 bases between. The CDR3 is 17 residues long. Germline CDR1 is SGHTS and CDR2 is YDEGEE. CDR3 loop: CASSLVIRQVANSPLHF. CDR3 sequence (DNA): TGTGCCAGCAGCTTGGTTATTCGCCAGGTAGCGAACTCACCCCTCCACTTT.